These 25 T cell receptor beta chains were sequenced from one sample in a study of cytomegalovirus exposure and HLA in healthy donors. A multiplex PCR was run with 60 Vbeta primers and 13 Jbeta primers. The data were produced by immunoSEQ multiplex PCR, yet TCRdb's version contains in-frame clones alone and is incomplete. The sample includes almost 95,000 clones, over 60% of them seen just once. Sequencing used PBMCs. All receptors derive from a man aged 30 to 45 in good health and CMV-seronegative.

Concerning this clone: A read error may account for a junction end that differs from germline. The chain joins TRBV7-9 to TRBJ1-4; 9 bases align to TRBD1. Germline V gene sequence: CDR1 SEHNR, CDR2 FQNEAQ (reference sequence). The CDR3 runs to 16 residues. CDR3 nucleotides: TGTTCCAGCAGGCCAACAGGGGGCGGTACTAATGAAAAACTGTTTTTT. Its protein is CSSRPTGGGTNEKLFF.

This clone was picked up a small number of times. The V call is TRBV9, the J call TRBJ1-4; weak D call: TRBD1 (6 bases). V was trimmed by 2 bases and J by 12 bases, leaving 14 bases between them. CDR1 and CDR2 (germline): SGDLS, YYNGEE. The CDR3 length is 13 residues. The chain's CDR3 is CASSVHREGELFF. The CDR3 DNA reads TGTGCCAGCAGCGTCCACAGGGAGGGAGAACTGTTTTTT.

The chain employs TRBV7-3 and TRBJ2-5; 8 nucleotides match TRBD1. Germline V gene lookup returns CDR1 SGHTA and CDR2 FQGTGA. The CDR3 is 20 residues long. The J segment lost 3 bases and the V segment lost 5 bases, leaving 23 bases of the junction unmatched. This CDR3 is CASSPGTGLPIYTGKETQYF. In nucleotides, the CDR3 is TGTGCCAGCAGCCCCGGGACAGGTCTCCCCATTTATACTGGAAAAGAGACCCAGTACTTC.

The chain is built from TRBV11-2 and TRBJ2-1; D is possibly TRBD2 (5 bases). Trimming took off 5 bases at V and 0 bases at J, with 11 bases between the two ends. The CDR3 contains 15 residues. Germline lookup yields CDR1 SGHAT and CDR2 FQNNGV. The DNA for the CDR3 is TGTGCCAGCAGCCCCACTCGGGGCTCCTACAATGAGCAGTTCTTC. It codes for CASSPTRGSYNEQFF.

The chain links TRBV1 to TRBJ2-5; TRBD2 was called by the table and not checked on the DNA. TRBV1 is designated a pseudogene. The CDR3 loop spans 14 amino acids. The CDR3 reads CTSSKDSPWETQYF. In DNA form, the CDR3 reads TGCACCAGCAGTAAGGACTCCCCTTGGGAGACCCAGTACTTC.

V usage is TRBV5-5 and J usage is TRBJ1-4; 8 nucleotides agree with TRBD1. CDR1 and CDR2 from the germline V gene are SGHKS and YYEKEE (reference sequence). The CDR3 length is 14 residues. Unmatched junction bases numbered 3, after V lost 1 base and J lost 7 bases. The DNA of the CDR3 is TGTGCCAGCAGCTTGCACAGGGGGGGTGAAAAACTGTTTTTT. It is translated as CASSLHRGGEKLFF.

The chain combines TRBV6-5 with TRBJ2-5; 9 bases map to TRBD2. This CDR3 is built from 12 residues. CDR1 and CDR2 (germline): MNHEY, SVGAGI. V dropped 10 bases and J dropped 3; count of bases not matched to a gene: 3. The CDR3, as DNA: TGTGCCATCAGACTAGCGGAAGAGACCCAGTACTTC. The encoded protein is CAIRLAEETQYF.

V is TRBV27 and J is TRBJ2-7; 7 bases agree with TRBD2. Trimming took 5 bases from V and 5 from J; bases not matched to a gene: 9. This CDR3 comprises 14 residues. CDR1 and CDR2 (germline): MNHEY, SMNVEV (reference sequence). CDR3 in amino acids: CASSPRRLADEQYF. For the CDR3, the DNA is TGTGCCAGCAGTCCGAGACGACTAGCCGACGAGCAGTACTTC.

This chain connects TRBV9 to TRBJ1-5, with TRBD1 as a possible D gene (6 bases). The germline gives CDR1 SGDLS, CDR2 YYNGEE. The CDR3 spans 14 residues. V dropped 0 bases and J dropped 7 bases, with 11 bases sitting between them. In DNA, the CDR3 is TGTGCCAGCAGCGTAGGCAGGGGTGACCAGCCCCAGCATTTT. This translates into CASSVGRGDQPQHF. Full variable domain (rest looked up from reference TRBV9 and TRBJ1-5): DSGVTQTPKHLITATGQRVTLRCSPRSGDLSVYWYQQSLDQGLQFLIQYYNGEERAKGNILERFSAQQFPDLHSELNLSSLELGDSALYFCASSVGRGDQPQHFGDGTRLSIL.

This clone was observed a handful of times. The rearrangement links TRBV5-1 to TRBJ1-3, with TRBD1 matching over 9 bases. The germline CDR1 and CDR2 sequences are SGHRS and YFSETQ. J lost 0 bases, V lost 4 bases, and 11 bases had no gene match. The CDR3 spans 18 residues. The CDR3 DNA sequence: TGCGCCAGCAGCCCCAGAGGACAGGGGCTGAGCTCTGGAAACACCATATATTTT. This encodes CASSPRGQGLSSGNTIYF. The full variable domain, rest sourced from reference TRBV5-1 and TRBJ1-3, is KAGVTQTPRYLIKTRGQQVTLSCSPISGHRSVSWYQQTPGQGLQFLFEYFSETQRNKGNFPGRFSGRQFSNSRSEMNVSTLELGDSALYLCASSPRGQGLSSGNTIYFGEGSWLTVV.

The rearrangement joins TRBV21-1 to TRBJ2-2; the table's D call TRBD1 went unverified against the DNA. TRBV21-1 is annotated as a pseudogene. The CDR3 is 20 residues long. CDR3 protein: CASSRKATPRGSWVTGELFF. The CDR3 region has the DNA TGTGCCAGCAGTCGAAAGGCGACACCTAGGGGTAGTTGGGTCACCGGGGAGCTGTTTTTT.

Of note for this clone: An end of the junction differs from the germline gene, which may be a read error. The CDR3 DNA sequence: TGTGCCAGCAGCTTATTAGTTTGGGTGGCAGCGAACACCGGGGGGCTGTTTTTT. Translation gives CASSLLVWVAANTGGLFF. This chain links TRBV7-9 with TRBJ2-2, with D perhaps TRBD2 (6 bases). CDR1 is SEHNR, CDR2 FQNEAQ, per germline (reference sequence). There are 18 residues in the CDR3.

The chain is built from TRBV6-1 and TRBJ2-3, with 10 bases identical to TRBD1. Trimming at V came to 4 bases and at J to 2 bases, leaving 12 bases not matched to a gene. CDR3 length: 18 residues. The V gene's germline CDR1 is MNHNS and CDR2 SASEGT. DNA for the CDR3: TGTGCCAGCAGTGGCCGGGACAGGGGCCCCACCTACACAGATACGCAGTATTTT. This codes for CASSGRDRGPTYTDTQYF.

J is TRBJ2-7 and V is TRBV7-9; 7 bases are shared with TRBD1. This CDR3 comprises 14 residues. Germline loops: CDR1 SEHNR, CDR2 FQNEAQ (reference sequence). J gave up 3 bases and V 4 bases, and 6 bases lay outside the gene matches. The CDR3 protein is CASSSPTGLYEQYF. The CDR3, as DNA: TGTGCCAGCAGCTCCCCGACAGGGCTCTACGAGCAGTACTTC.

In this sample, this clone turned up a few times. The chain uses TRBV30 and TRBJ2-1, with D unresolved. V was clipped by 2 bases and J by 12 bases, with 14 bases between them. CDR3 size: 12 residues. Germline V gene data show CDR1 as GTSNPN and CDR2 as SVGIG (reference sequence). CDR3 loop: CAWSMTPGGQFF. For the CDR3, the DNA is TGTGCCTGGAGTATGACCCCGGGTGGGCAGTTCTTC.

The chain combines TRBV19 with TRBJ2-7; D perhaps matches TRBD1 (5 bases). From germline, CDR1 is LNHDA and CDR2 SQIVND (reference sequence). Trimming removed 2 bases at V and 0 bases at J, with 17 bases between. The CDR3 is 17 residues long. The CDR3 DNA reads as TGTGCCAGTAGTATAAAGTACGCAGGGCAGCGCTCCTACGAGCAGTACTTC. Translating gives CASSIKYAGQRSYEQYF. The full variable domain, with the rest looked up from reference TRBV19 and TRBJ2-7, is DGGITQSPKYLFRKEGQNVTLSCEQNLNHDAMYWYRQDPGQGLRLIYYSQIVNDFQKGDIAEGYSVSREKKESFPLTVTSAQKNPTAFYLCASSIKYAGQRSYEQYFGPGTRLTVT.

J is TRBJ2-5 and V is TRBV6-6; a weak D match, TRBD1 (5 bases). CDR3 size: 14 residues. Germline V lookup: CDR1 MNHNY, CDR2 SVGAGI (reference sequence). The V gene lost 2 bases and the J gene lost 4 bases, with 11 bases spanning the gap. The DNA for the CDR3 is TGTGCCAGCAGTTACGACAGCAGCCGAGAGACCCAGTACTTC. Protein: CASSYDSSRETQYF.

The chain employs TRBV11-2 and TRBJ2-6; tentatively, D is TRBD2 (5 bases). CDR3 length: 16 residues. The ends were cut back, 8 bases at V and 0 bases at J, with 14 bases in the middle. CDR1 SGHAT and CDR2 FQNNGV come from the germline V gene. CDR3 protein: CASPAGGLSGANVLTF. The CDR3 bases are TGTGCCAGCCCCGCTGGCGGACTCTCTGGGGCCAACGTCCTGACTTTC.

This clone was observed a few times. V gene TRBV29-1 combines with J gene TRBJ1-1; 7 bases match TRBD1. In germline, CDR1 is SQVTM, CDR2 ANQGSEA. This CDR3 has 13 residues. Losses at the gene ends were 5 bases for V and 0 bases for J; bases not matched to a gene: 3. The CDR3 loop reads CSVRQGVNTEAFF. CDR3 nucleotide sequence: TGCAGCGTTCGGCAGGGGGTGAACACTGAAGCTTTCTTT.

This clone occurred a few times. The genes are TRBV7-3 and TRBJ1-1; 9 bases are a match to TRBD1. The V segment lost 4 bases and the J segment 5 bases; nucleotides outside the gene matches: 14. This CDR3 has 17 residues. Looked up from germline, CDR1 is SGHTA and CDR2 is FQGTGA. The CDR3 coding sequence is TGTGCCAGCAGCTCAGGGGCGACAGGGGGGGGTGTGACTGAAGCTTTCTTT. This codes for CASSSGATGGGVTEAFF.

The rearrangement joins TRBV12-5 to TRBJ2-7; 9 bases map to TRBD1. With V trimmed by 7 bases and J by 0 bases, 7 bases remained unmatched. Germline CDR1 LGHNT, CDR2 FRNRAP. This CDR3 has 15 residues. The CDR3 DNA reads TGTGCTAGTGCGTTGGGACAGGGCAACTCCTACGAGCAGTACTTC. Its protein is CASALGQGNSYEQYF.

This clone was found once. Its ends do not fully match the called genes, so a read error is possible. The chain recombines TRBV10-3 with TRBJ2-2; 8 nucleotides match TRBD1. CDR3 length: 16 residues. The germline CDR1 and CDR2 sequences are ENHRY and SYGVKD. CDR3 protein: CAISESNRGNTGGLFF. DNA of the CDR3: TGTGCCATCAGTGAGTCGAACAGGGGGAACACCGGGGGGCTGTTTTTT.

The chain recombines TRBV12-2 with TRBJ2-3; no DNA check was done on the table's D call, TRBD1. TRBV12-2 is tagged as a pseudogene. The length of the CDR3 is 17 residues. The CDR3 region is CASRLADRGPHTDTQYF. The CDR3 coding sequence is TGTGCAAGTCGCTTAGCTGACAGGGGGCCCCACACAGATACGCAGTATTTT.

The CDR3 spells CASSPTLSTDTQYF. The CDR3 bases are TGTGCCAGCAGCCCAACTCTCAGCACAGATACGCAGTATTTT. The chain has TRBV7-9 and TRBJ2-3; D is undetermined. Germline lookup yields CDR1 SEHNR and CDR2 FQNEAQ (reference sequence). This CDR3 has 14 amino acids. Trimming pared 5 bases from V and 0 bases from J, leaving 9 bases between.

This chain connects TRBV9 to TRBJ1-2; D uncertain. V was cut by 0 bases and J by 7 bases, with 10 bases left in between. Germline lookup yields CDR1 SGDLS and CDR2 YYNGEE. The CDR3 is made up of 13 amino acids. The CDR3 reads CASSVALRAGYTF. CDR3 nucleotides: TGTGCCAGCAGCGTAGCTCTGAGGGCTGGCTACACCTTC.